The rows below give T cell receptor beta chains drawn from one sample of a study of OX40 agonist ivuxolimab in advanced cancers. Data came from immunoSEQ multiplex PCR; TCRdb stores just in-frame clones and leaves some out. The table lists around 100,000 clones, roughly 91% of them singletons. This material consisted of CD4+ or CD8+ T cells sorted from blood, taken in a trial of the OX40 agonist ivuxolimab. All receptors derive from an adult with an advanced solid tumor such as melanoma, head and neck, liver or kidney cancer. The CDR3 runs from the conserved cysteine through the conserved F or W. D genes are given only for firm matches. For some rows the clone size is stated as once, few or many, or as a class when expanded; others skip it.

TRBJ2-7	.	TRBD1	TRBV27	CASRYDGTVSYEQYF	TGTGCCAGCAGGTATGACGGGACAGTCTCCTACGAGCAGTACTTC
TRBJ2-1	.	.	TRBV30	CARSPPRVLNNEQFF	TGTGCCCGGAGTCCCCCTCGCGTATTAAACAATGAGCAGTTCTTC
TRBJ2-1	.	.	TRBV11-2	CASSPTLRGNEQFF	TGTGCCAGCAGCCCTACACTCAGGGGCAATGAGCAGTTCTTC
TRBJ2-1	.	.	TRBV28	CASSSPRAGSNLNEQFF	TGTGCCAGCAGTTCCCCCCGGGCCGGGTCCAATCTCAATGAGCAGTTCTTC
TRBJ2-3	.	TRBD2	TRBV30	CAWSVKAGGGSGQYF	TGTGCCTGGAGTGTAAAAGCGGGAGGGGGTAGTGGGCAGTATTTT
TRBJ2-7	.	.	TRBV28	CASGVYEQYF	TGTGCCAGCGGGGTCTACGAGCAGTACTTC
TRBJ2-7	.	.	TRBV30	CAWSVGGEQYF	TGTGCCTGGAGTGTTGGGGGCGAGCAGTACTTC
TRBJ1-4	.	TRBD1	TRBV5-1	CASSPTGGTTNEKLFF	TGCGCCAGCAGCCCCACAGGGGGCACAACTAATGAAAAACTGTTTTTT
TRBJ2-5	.	TRBD1	TRBV9	CASSGGQGRETQYF	TGTGCCAGCAGCGGGGGACAGGGAAGGGAGACCCAGTACTTC
TRBJ2-3	.	.	TRBV28	CASSWRAPDTQYF	TGTGCCAGCAGTTGGAGGGCCCCAGATACGCAGTATTTT
TRBJ1-1	.	TRBD1	TRBV6-5	CASSYSGTGVSEAFF	TGTGCCAGCAGTTACTCGGGGACAGGGGTATCTGAAGCTTTCTTT
TRBJ1-4	.	.	TRBV6-6	CASSYGQLPNEKLFF	TGTGCCAGCAGTTACGGACAACTCCCTAATGAAAAACTGTTTTTT
TRBJ2-7	.	.	TRBV6-6	CASSSWYEQYF	TGTGCCAGCAGTTCCTGGTACGAGCAGTACTTC
TRBJ2-1	.	.	TRBV6-1	CASSEMGVGEQFF	TGTGCCAGCAGTGAAATGGGGGTGGGTGAGCAGTTCTTC
TRBJ2-3	once	TRBD1	TRBV5-1	CASSTWDSLDDTQYF	TGCGCCAGCAGCACGTGGGACAGCCTGGACGATACGCAGTATTTT
TRBJ1-5	.	.	TRBV2	CASSELFNSNQPQHF	TGTGCCAGCAGTGAACTCTTTAATAGCAATCAGCCCCAGCATTTT
TRBJ2-1	.	.	TRBV11-3	CASSLGGFAYNEQFF	TGTGCCAGCAGCTTAGGAGGGTTCGCCTACAATGAGCAGTTCTTC
TRBJ2-1	.	.	TRBV30	CAWKLGGSHYNEQFF	TGTGCCTGGAAGCTTGGGGGGTCGCACTACAATGAGCAGTTCTTC
TRBJ2-1	once	.	TRBV18	CASSEGPGSYNEQFF	TGTGCCAGCTCAGAGGGGCCGGGCTCCTACAATGAGCAGTTCTTC
TRBJ2-2	.	TRBD1	TRBV7-2	CASSGRGYIGELFF	TGTGCCAGCTCGGGCAGGGGGTATATCGGGGAGCTGTTTTTT
TRBJ2-3	once	TRBD2	TRBV9	CASSVGASGYTDTQYF	TGTGCCAGCAGCGTAGGGGCTAGCGGGTACACAGATACGCAGTATTTT
TRBJ1-5	.	.	TRBV7-8	CASGLGGRRNQPQHF	TGTGCCAGCGGCCTCGGAGGGAGAAGAAATCAGCCCCAGCATTTT
TRBJ2-1	.	.	TRBV20-1	CSAPVNHEQFF	TGCAGTGCGCCTGTAAACCATGAGCAGTTCTTC
TRBJ2-5	.	.	TRBV5-1	CASSILDRETQYF	TGCGCCAGCAGCATACTAGATCGGGAGACCCAGTACTTC
TRBJ2-1	.	TRBD2	TRBV7-2	CASSTSSGIINEQFF	TGTGCCAGCAGCACCTCTAGCGGGATCATTAATGAGCAGTTCTTC
TRBJ1-2	.	.	TRBV21-1	CASSKGGQGGNYGYTF	TGTGCCAGCAGCAAAGGCGGACAGGGGGGTAACTATGGCTACACCTTC
TRBJ2-2	.	TRBD2	TRBV2	CASRGVAGGTGELFF	TGTGCCAGCAGGGGGGTAGCGGGAGGCACCGGGGAGCTGTTTTTT
TRBJ2-7	.	TRBD1	TRBV5-8	CASSTRDRSSYEQYF	TGTGCCAGCAGCACACGGGACAGAAGCTCCTACGAGCAGTACTTC
TRBJ2-1	.	.	TRBV18	CASSPGSSYNEQFF	TGTGCCAGCTCACCTGGGAGCTCCTACAATGAGCAGTTCTTC
TRBJ1-5	.	TRBD1	TRBV10-3	CAISESGQGGNQPQHF	TGTGCCATCAGTGAGTCAGGACAGGGGGGGAATCAGCCCCAGCATTTT
TRBJ1-3	.	.	TRBV6-5	CASSYDGSSGNTIYF	TGTGCCAGCAGTTACGACGGAAGCTCTGGAAACACCATATATTTT
TRBJ2-5	.	TRBD2	TRBV30	CAWTGGGETQYF	TGTGCCTGGACAGGCGGGGGGGAGACCCAGTACTTC
TRBJ2-5	.	TRBD2	TRBV4-3	CASSHSSASGNGETQYF	TGCGCCAGCAGCCACTCGTCGGCTAGCGGGAATGGCGAGACCCAGTACTTC
TRBJ2-2	.	.	TRBV30	CAWKINSGTGELFF	TGTGCCTGGAAAATCAATTCGGGGACCGGGGAGCTGTTTTTT
TRBJ2-2	.	TRBD1	TRBV6-4	CASSEEGAAGELFF	TGTGCCAGCAGTGAAGAGGGGGCGGCCGGGGAGCTGTTTTTT
TRBJ2-3	.	TRBD2	TRBV7-2	CASSLSGRALSTQYF	TGTGCCAGCAGCCTTAGCGGGAGGGCGCTGAGTACGCAGTATTTT
TRBJ1-1	.	.	TRBV4-1	CASSQEYRGTEAFF	TGCGCCAGCAGCCAAGAGTACCGGGGAACTGAAGCTTTCTTT
TRBJ2-6	.	.	TRBV5-1	CASSLSVGANVLTF	TGCGCCAGCAGCCTTAGTGTAGGGGCCAACGTCCTGACTTTC
TRBJ2-5	.	TRBD1	TRBV5-4	CASSTQGQGVETQYF	TGTGCCAGCAGCACCCAAGGACAGGGCGTAGAGACCCAGTACTTC
TRBJ2-3	.	.	TRBV7-2	CASSLRFGEADTQYF	TGTGCCAGCAGCTTAAGGTTCGGAGAGGCAGATACGCAGTATTTT
TRBJ1-1	.	.	TRBV11-1	CASSFGIMNTEAFF	TGTGCCAGCAGCTTCGGGATAATGAACACTGAAGCTTTCTTT
TRBJ1-1	.	TRBD1	TRBV25-1	CASRGQGATEAFF	TGTGCCAGCAGAGGACAGGGGGCCACTGAAGCTTTCTTT
TRBJ1-1	.	TRBD1	TRBV11-2	CASRQGFTEAFF	TGTGCCAGCAGACAGGGGTTCACTGAAGCTTTCTTT
TRBJ2-2	.	.	TRBV30	CAWSVQGGELFF	TGTGCCTGGAGTGTTCAGGGCGGGGAGCTGTTTTTT
TRBJ1-5	.	.	TRBV6-6	CASKLERDQPQHF	TGTGCCAGCAAGTTGGAACGGGATCAGCCCCAGCATTTT
TRBJ2-7	.	.	TRBV6-8	CASSYKRTAKSYEQYF	TGTGCCAGCAGTTACAAGCGGACCGCGAAATCCTACGAGCAGTACTTC